The entry that follows covers one T cell receptor beta chain sequence. This clonotype was seen ten or more times. Its antigen specificity is not known. Per-base quality was not reported, and no clone a single base away is much larger than it. The data were obtained in a study of identical twins listed by TCRdb under 2016. Regarding the research as a whole: To test whether fetal clonotypes persist, this study deep-sequenced TCR alpha and beta repertoires from monozygotic twins, from unrelated adults of various ages, and from cord blood. To rule out contamination, the twin experiments were replicated at different times with different library preparation protocols.

V is pruned by 5 bases and J by 8 bases, leaving 13 bases of the junction without a gene match. Measured from the cysteine to the phenylalanine, the CDR3 is 15 residues long. Just the 45-base CDR3 DNA is kept, in frame starting at base 1. According to the germline V gene, CDR1 reads SQVTM and CDR2 reads ANQGSEA. Results the study describes overall, beyond this receptor: Out-of-frame TCR alpha sequences shared between twins showed an excess of low generation-probability sequences compared with coincidental sharing between unrelated individuals. In beta out-of-frame sequences, excess twin sharing was weaker, because having fewer shared sequences lowered the signal-to-noise ratio. In monozygotic twins, out-of-frame TCR alpha sharing was systematically underestimated by recombination models, although the models agreed with sharing between unrelated individuals. Zero-insertion analyses could be partly confounded by invariant T cells such as MAIT and iNKT, though diverse VJ usage argued against such confounding for most clonotypes. Because the same donors could not be followed over many years, the conclusions depended on cross-sectional statistical analysis. Fewer insertions were carried by abundant cord blood beta clonotypes; a weaker similar trend was observed in young adult naive repertoires, while no such trend was observed in memory repertoires.

Only healthy Caucasian donors were included. Three pairs of female monozygotic twins, all aged about 18 to 29 years, made up the twin cohort. Peripheral blood mononuclear cells were used as the source from which RNA for TCR libraries was isolated. Receptors were amplified or captured by 5' RACE. Data came from an Illumina HiSeq 2000. A universal primer binding site was added through template switching, and the final cDNA carried a unique molecular identifier so that TCR cDNA molecules could be counted accurately. Specific primers in the conserved constant-segment region were used to synthesize first-strand cDNA for TCR alpha and beta chains. To control for contamination, every cDNA library carried two barcodes: a SMART-Mk sample barcode plus Illumina barcodes. Two successive PCR steps introduced TruSeq adapter sequences along with Illumina sample barcodes. Sequencing of the TCR alpha and beta cDNA libraries was done on the Illumina HiSeq platform using custom primers. The authors' pipeline ran thus. MiGEC was used to process raw reads and extract unique molecular identifiers, and MiXCR was used to find CDR3 positions. For each individual, recombination models were inferred using an EM algorithm with the repgenHMM and IGoR tools. Shared clonotypes were analyzed with the tcR package in R, and sharing was normalized by the product of cloneset sizes. To study raw recombination free of thymic and clonal selection effects, out-of-frame nonproductive sequences were analyzed. The public reads were run again by TCRdb, first through fastp at Q25 and then through MiXCR, and only productive beta chains were kept. Rows are unified per CDR3 protein, each entry keeping the most common DNA and genes. The V and J calls and clone size are TCRdb's, not the authors'. For this sample the table gives about 810,000 distinct CDR3 sequences, of which roughly an eighth were detected only once. Of the sample, around 1.6% is held by the ten largest clones.

The same data also contributed to another study, on yellow fever vaccine responses in identical twins. The second publication reports: According to the authors, the vaccine-induced T cell response in identical twins seemed to be partly convergent and partly specific to each individual. In the study, vaccine-responding T cell clones were precisely tracked in identical twins.

The chain was built from TRBV29-1 and TRBJ1-4, and 8 junctional nucleotides match TRBD1. Source material: PBMCs. This sequence originates from a young woman in good health. The CDR3 is CSVYLPTGEGEKLFF. The DNA sequence is as follows: TGCAGCGTTTATCTCCCGACAGGGGAAGGAGAAAAACTGTTTTTT.